The 9 T cell receptor beta chains below all came from one sample that was sequenced in a study of T-cell memory formation after mild COVID-19. From the 5' RACE reads, TCRdb called clonotypes with MiXCR, one entry per CDR3 protein. The sample includes a few hundred thousand distinct CDR3 sequences, 13% to 15% of them seen just once. Sequenced sample: PBMCs or a T cell subset sorted from them (not recorded which). Every receptor here comes from a man between 18 and 29 years old who had mild COVID-19 (a few samples of this study predate the infection). Cell type and time point are not known.

The rearrangement joins TRBV18 to TRBJ2-2; D call uncertain. Trimming removed 2 bases from V and 9 bases from J, with 10 bases in between. Germline-derived CDR1 and CDR2 are KGHSH and LQKENI. This CDR3 has 13 amino acids. CDR3 sequence: CASSPSAERELFF. The CDR3 DNA follows: TGTGCCAGCTCACCATCCGCCGAGCGGGAGCTGTTTTTT.

The sample holds a few counts of this clonotype. The CDR3 region is CASSWGTSGGYTF. The CDR3 nucleotides read TGCGCCAGCAGCTGGGGGACGTCGGGAGGCTACACCTTC. This rearrangement joins TRBV5-1 to TRBJ1-2; D is possibly TRBD1 (5 bases). CDR3 length: 13 residues. CDR1 SGHRS and CDR2 YFSETQ come from the germline V gene. The ends were cut back, 3 bases at V and 8 bases at J, with 14 bases in the middle.

V gene TRBV14 combines with J gene TRBJ1-5, with no clear D. This CDR3 is built from 17 residues. V was shortened by 0 bases and J by 1 base, with 13 bases between the two germline ends. Germline CDR1 is SGHDN and CDR2 is FVKESK. The CDR3 coding sequence is TGTGCCAGCAGCCAAGACGGAGACACCCTGAGCAATCAGCCCCAGCATTTT. Translating it yields CASSQDGDTLSNQPQHF. Complete variable domain (other parts from reference TRBV14 and TRBJ1-5): EAGVTQFPSHSVIEKGQTVTLRCDPISGHDNLYWYRRVMGKEIKFLLHFVKESKQDESGMPNNRFLAERTGGTYSTLKVQPAELEDSGVYFCASSQDGDTLSNQPQHFGDGTRLSIL.

Many counts were recorded for this clonotype. CDR3 in DNA: TGTGCCAGCAGCTTGTGGCAGGGGAATCAGCCCCAGCATTTT. Amino acid sequence: CASSLWQGNQPQHF. The V gene is TRBV5-5, the J gene TRBJ1-5, with D possibly matching TRBD1 (6 bases). From germline, CDR1 is SGHKS and CDR2 YYEKEE (reference sequence). The CDR3 length is 14 residues. V shed 1 base and J shed 4 bases, with 9 bases lying between them. The entire variable domain, with the rest obtained from reference TRBV5-5 and TRBJ1-5, is as follows: DAGVTQSPTHLIKTRGQQVTLRCSPISGHKSVSWYQQVLGQGPQFIFQYYEKEERGRGNFPDRFSARQFPNYSSELNVNALLLGDSALYLCASSLWQGNQPQHFGDGTRLSIL.

The V call is TRBV7-9, the J call TRBJ1-1, with D uncertain. V was cut by 1 base and J by 5 bases, with 11 bases left in between. Germline CDR1 and CDR2: SEHNR and FQNEAQ (reference sequence). The CDR3 spans 14 residues. CDR3 DNA sequence: TGTGCCAGCAGCTTAGGCGTAGGGCAAACTGAAGCTTTCTTT. Amino acids: CASSLGVGQTEAFF.

This clonotype was counted only a few times. The genes are TRBV10-3 and TRBJ1-5; weak D call: TRBD1 (5 bases). Germline V gives CDR1 ENHRY, CDR2 SYGVKD. This CDR3 region has 16 residues. Trimming cost V 3 bases and J 5 bases, with 17 bases left between them. In nucleotides, the CDR3 is TGTGCCATCAGTGACCCGGGACGGAGAGGGGATCAGCCCCAGCATTTT. Encoded protein: CAISDPGRRGDQPQHF.

This clonotype was seen more than once but under ten times. The rearrangement uses TRBV5-1 and TRBJ2-5; 8 bases map to TRBD1. CDR1 SGHRS and CDR2 YFSETQ come from the germline V gene. The CDR3 covers 15 residues. Losses at the gene ends were 1 base for V and 5 bases for J; bases not matched to a gene: 7. CDR3 sequence reads: CASSLRTGGSETQYF. CDR3 DNA: TGCGCCAGCAGCTTGAGAACAGGGGGTAGCGAGACCCAGTACTTC.

The chain couples TRBV7-2 to TRBJ1-2, with D possibly matching TRBD1 (6 bases). The germline CDR1 and CDR2 sequences are SGHTA and FQGNSA. The CDR3 covers 14 residues. Trimming stripped 6 bases from V and 8 bases from J, with 19 bases between. The CDR3 spells CASRTGVGVVGYTF. CDR3 bases: TGTGCCAGCAGGACAGGAGTGGGGGTGGTGGGCTACACCTTC. Full variable domain (missing parts from reference TRBV7-2 and TRBJ1-2): GAGVSQSPSNKVTEKGKDVELRCDPISGHTALYWYRQSLGQGLEFLIYFQGNSAPDKSGLPSDRFSAERTGGSVSTLTIQRTQQEDSAVYLCASRTGVGVVGYTFGSGTRLTVV.

This clonotype was seen only a few times. The chain employs TRBV5-1 and TRBJ2-5; 7 bases are a match to TRBD1. Germline CDR1 reads SGHRS; CDR2 reads YFSETQ. J was trimmed by 5 bases and V by 5 bases; bases with no gene match: 9. CDR3 length: 14 residues. CDR3 residues: CASRGQLLGETQYF. For the CDR3, the DNA is TGCGCCAGCAGGGGACAGTTGCTAGGGGAGACCCAGTACTTC.